This is a list of T cell receptor beta chains from one sample in a study of identical twins. MiXCR, applied by TCRdb to the 5' RACE reads, yields one record per CDR3 protein. The data show a few hundred thousand distinct CDR3 sequences, around 9.6% seen once. The same sample was also studied in work on yellow fever vaccine responses in identical twins.

The sequencing sample was made of PBMCs. The receptors stem from a woman between 18 and 29 years old in good health. The CDR3 runs from the conserved cysteine through the conserved F or W. A D gene is named only where the DNA matches it firmly. Some rows mark clone size as missing; the rest say once, few, many or name a class of expanded clone.

V gene: TRBV18; J gene: TRBJ1-4; D gene: NA; clone size: few; CDR3 length: 14; CDR3 DNA: TGTGCCAGCTCACCGTCTCCATCTAATGAAAAACTGTTTTTT; CDR3 protein: CASSPSPSNEKLFF
V gene: TRBV20-1; J gene: TRBJ2-2; D gene: NA; clone size: NA; CDR3 length: 15; CDR3 DNA: TGCAGTGCTAGTGACGGGGGACGGGGCACCGGGGAGCTGTTTTTT; CDR3 protein: CSASDGGRGTGELFF
V gene: TRBV3-1; J gene: TRBJ2-7; D gene: TRBD2; clone size: few; CDR3 length: 17; CDR3 DNA: TGTGCCAGCAGCCAAGATTTAAAGACTAGCGGGGTCTACGAGCAGTACTTC; CDR3 protein: CASSQDLKTSGVYEQYF
V gene: TRBV5-1; J gene: TRBJ1-5; D gene: NA; clone size: many; CDR3 length: 13; CDR3 DNA: TGCGCCAGCAGCTTGGACAGGAATCAGCCCCAGCATTTT; CDR3 protein: CASSLDRNQPQHF
V gene: TRBV6-5; J gene: TRBJ2-2; D gene: NA; clone size: few; CDR3 length: 16; CDR3 DNA: TGTGCCAGCAGTTACTCGCTACAGGCGAACACCGGGGAGCTGTTTTTT; CDR3 protein: CASSYSLQANTGELFF
V gene: TRBV20-1; J gene: TRBJ2-7; D gene: NA; clone size: NA; CDR3 length: 15; CDR3 DNA: TGCAGTGCTGAACCTGAGAAAACCAACTCCTACGAGCAGTACTTC; CDR3 protein: CSAEPEKTNSYEQYF
V gene: TRBV20-1; J gene: TRBJ2-5; D gene: TRBD2; clone size: NA; CDR3 length: 15; CDR3 DNA: TGCAGTGCTAGGACTAGCGGATCCGCATGGGAGACCCAGTACTTC; CDR3 protein: CSARTSGSAWETQYF
V gene: TRBV29-1; J gene: TRBJ2-7; D gene: TRBD1; clone size: NA; CDR3 length: 11; CDR3 DNA: TGCAGCGTGCTACAGGGGTCCGAGCAGTACTTC; CDR3 protein: CSVLQGSEQYF
V gene: TRBV6-4; J gene: TRBJ2-1; D gene: NA; clone size: NA; CDR3 length: 14; CDR3 DNA: TGTGCCAGCAGTGACTCGCACTACTACAATGAGCAGTTCTTC; CDR3 protein: CASSDSHYYNEQFF
V gene: TRBV11-2; J gene: TRBJ2-3; D gene: NA; clone size: few; CDR3 length: 13; CDR3 DNA: TGTGCCAGCAGCTTAGTCACGGGGGATACGCAGTATTTT; CDR3 protein: CASSLVTGDTQYF
V gene: TRBV12-3/TRBV12-4; J gene: TRBJ2-7; D gene: NA; clone size: many; CDR3 length: 11; CDR3 DNA: TGTGCCAGCAGTACCTACGGGGAGCAGTACTTC; CDR3 protein: CASSTYGEQYF
V gene: TRBV29-1; J gene: TRBJ1-1; D gene: NA; clone size: many; CDR3 length: 13; CDR3 DNA: TGCAGCGCCCCGGGGCAGACCTACACTGAAGCTTTCTTT; CDR3 protein: CSAPGQTYTEAFF
V gene: TRBV6-1; J gene: TRBJ2-5; D gene: TRBD2; clone size: NA; CDR3 length: 16; CDR3 DNA: TGTGCCAGCAGCCGTCAGCGGGAGGACCGTCAAGAGACCCAGTACTTC; CDR3 protein: CASSRQREDRQETQYF
V gene: TRBV6-6; J gene: TRBJ1-1; D gene: NA; clone size: many; CDR3 length: 13; CDR3 DNA: TGTGCCAGCAGTTACCCCGACGGGGAGGGAGCTTTCTTT; CDR3 protein: CASSYPDGEGAFF
V gene: TRBV7-2; J gene: TRBJ2-5; D gene: NA; clone size: NA; CDR3 length: 17; CDR3 DNA: TGTGCCAGCAGCCGAACGCCCTCGCTAGGGGCGGGAGAGACCCAGTACTTC; CDR3 protein: CASSRTPSLGAGETQYF
V gene: TRBV4-3; J gene: TRBJ2-7; D gene: NA; clone size: many; CDR3 length: 16; CDR3 DNA: TGCGCCAGCAGCCAAGATGCGGGGATCTTCTCCTACGAGCAGTACTTC; CDR3 protein: CASSQDAGIFSYEQYF
V gene: TRBV7-3; J gene: TRBJ2-5; D gene: TRBD2; clone size: few; CDR3 length: 15; CDR3 DNA: TGTGCCAGCAGCTTAACTAGCGGGGGCCTAGAGACCCAGTACTTC; CDR3 protein: CASSLTSGGLETQYF
V gene: TRBV29-1; J gene: TRBJ2-3; D gene: TRBD2; clone size: NA; CDR3 length: 14; CDR3 DNA: TGCAGCGTTGAGTCAGCGGGAGTTGTTGATACGCAGTATTTT; CDR3 protein: CSVESAGVVDTQYF
V gene: TRBV28; J gene: TRBJ2-7; D gene: NA; clone size: many; CDR3 length: 14; CDR3 DNA: TGTGCCAGCAGTTTTTATCAGGGGATATACGAGCAGTACTTC; CDR3 protein: CASSFYQGIYEQYF
V gene: TRBV12-3/TRBV12-4; J gene: TRBJ2-7; D gene: NA; clone size: few; CDR3 length: 14; CDR3 DNA: TGTGCCAGCAGCCGGGGACAAGGGAGATACGAGCAGTACTTC; CDR3 protein: CASSRGQGRYEQYF
V gene: TRBV29-1; J gene: TRBJ2-2; D gene: TRBD1; clone size: NA; CDR3 length: 14; CDR3 DNA: TGCAGCGTTGTGGGGACAGGGGACGCCGGGGAGCTGTTTTTT; CDR3 protein: CSVVGTGDAGELFF
V gene: TRBV10-3; J gene: TRBJ2-2; D gene: NA; clone size: many; CDR3 length: 12; CDR3 DNA: TGTGCCATCACCGGGAACACCGGGGAGCTGTTTTTT; CDR3 protein: CAITGNTGELFF
V gene: TRBV4-3; J gene: TRBJ2-4; D gene: TRBD2; clone size: many; CDR3 length: 14; CDR3 DNA: TGCGCCAGCAGCCAATCGCGGGAGAGGAACATTCAGTACTTC; CDR3 protein: CASSQSRERNIQYF
V gene: TRBV20-1; J gene: TRBJ2-7; D gene: NA; clone size: many; CDR3 length: 15; CDR3 DNA: TGCAGTGCTAGAGATCCGAGAGGGTTGTCCTACGAGCAGTACTTC; CDR3 protein: CSARDPRGLSYEQYF
V gene: TRBV3-1; J gene: TRBJ2-2; D gene: TRBD2; clone size: many; CDR3 length: 19; CDR3 DNA: TGTGCCAGCAGCCAAGAGACTAGCGGGGGGTACGCGAACACCGGGGAGCTGTTTTTT; CDR3 protein: CASSQETSGGYANTGELFF
V gene: TRBV4-2; J gene: TRBJ2-1; D gene: NA; clone size: many; CDR3 length: 15; CDR3 DNA: TGTGCCAGCAGCCGGACAGACGAGCGGAGCGATGAGCAGTTCTTC; CDR3 protein: CASSRTDERSDEQFF
V gene: TRBV7-9; J gene: TRBJ2-3; D gene: NA; clone size: many; CDR3 length: 14; CDR3 DNA: TGTGCCAGCAGCTTAGGCCAGGGTGGAGATACGCAGTATTTT; CDR3 protein: CASSLGQGGDTQYF
V gene: TRBV20-1; J gene: TRBJ1-5; D gene: NA; clone size: NA; CDR3 length: 15; CDR3 DNA: TGCAGTGCTAGAGATCTTACAGCAATCAATCAGCCCCAGCATTTT; CDR3 protein: CSARDLTAINQPQHF